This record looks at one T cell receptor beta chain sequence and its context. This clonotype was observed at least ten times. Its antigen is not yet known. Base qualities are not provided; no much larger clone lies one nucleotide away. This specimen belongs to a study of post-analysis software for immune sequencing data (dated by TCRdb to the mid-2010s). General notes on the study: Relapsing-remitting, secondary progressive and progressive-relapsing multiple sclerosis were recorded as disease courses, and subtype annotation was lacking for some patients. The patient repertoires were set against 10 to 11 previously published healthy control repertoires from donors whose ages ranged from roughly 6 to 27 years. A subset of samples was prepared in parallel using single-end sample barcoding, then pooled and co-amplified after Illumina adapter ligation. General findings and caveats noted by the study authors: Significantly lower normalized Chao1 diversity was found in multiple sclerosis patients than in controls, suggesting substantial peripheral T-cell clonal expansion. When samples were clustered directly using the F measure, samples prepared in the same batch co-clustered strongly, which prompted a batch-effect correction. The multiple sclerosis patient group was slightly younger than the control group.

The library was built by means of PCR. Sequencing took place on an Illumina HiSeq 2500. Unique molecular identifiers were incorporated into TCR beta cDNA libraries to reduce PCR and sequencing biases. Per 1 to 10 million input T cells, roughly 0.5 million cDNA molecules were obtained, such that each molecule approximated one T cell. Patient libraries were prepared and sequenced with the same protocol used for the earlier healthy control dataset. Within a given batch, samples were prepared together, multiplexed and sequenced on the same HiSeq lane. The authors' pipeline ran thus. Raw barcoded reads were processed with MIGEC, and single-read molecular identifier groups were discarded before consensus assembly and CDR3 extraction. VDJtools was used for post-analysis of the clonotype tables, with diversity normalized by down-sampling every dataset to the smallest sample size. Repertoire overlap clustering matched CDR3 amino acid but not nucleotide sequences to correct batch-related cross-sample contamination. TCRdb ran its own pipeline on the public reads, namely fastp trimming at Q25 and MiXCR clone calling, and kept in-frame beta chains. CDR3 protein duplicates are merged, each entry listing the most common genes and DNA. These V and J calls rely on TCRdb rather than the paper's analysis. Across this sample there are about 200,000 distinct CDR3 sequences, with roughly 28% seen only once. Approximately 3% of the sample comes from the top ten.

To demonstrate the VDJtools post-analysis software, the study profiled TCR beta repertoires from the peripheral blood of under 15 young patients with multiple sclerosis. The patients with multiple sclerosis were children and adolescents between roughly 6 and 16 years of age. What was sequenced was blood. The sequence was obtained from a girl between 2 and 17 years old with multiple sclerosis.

The sequenced DNA: TGCAGCGTCCAGCGGACCACTGAAGCTTTCTTT. This codes for CSVQRTTEAFF. The sequence links TRBV29-1 to TRBJ1-1; no D segment can be confidently identified. As encoded in the germline V gene, CDR1 is SQVTM while CDR2 is ANQGSEA. Trimming takes 6 bases from V and 4 bases from J, and the germline ends sit 9 bases apart. Reading from cysteine to phenylalanine, the CDR3 counts 11 amino acids. CDR3 DNA is the only sequence kept; it has 33 bases, read in frame from the first base.